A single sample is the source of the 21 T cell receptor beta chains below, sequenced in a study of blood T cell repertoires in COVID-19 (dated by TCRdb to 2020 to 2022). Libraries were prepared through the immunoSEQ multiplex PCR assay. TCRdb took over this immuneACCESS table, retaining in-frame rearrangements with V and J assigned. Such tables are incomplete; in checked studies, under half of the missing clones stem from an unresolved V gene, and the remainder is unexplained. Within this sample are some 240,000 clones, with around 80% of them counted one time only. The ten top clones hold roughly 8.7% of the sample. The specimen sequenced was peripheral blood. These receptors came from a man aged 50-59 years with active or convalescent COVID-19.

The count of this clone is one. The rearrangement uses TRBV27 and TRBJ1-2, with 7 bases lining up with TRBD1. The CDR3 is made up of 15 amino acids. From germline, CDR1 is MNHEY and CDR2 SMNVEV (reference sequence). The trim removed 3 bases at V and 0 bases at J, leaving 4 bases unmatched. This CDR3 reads CASSFTGATNYGYTF. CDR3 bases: TGTGCCAGCAGTTTTACAGGGGCGACTAACTATGGCTACACCTTC.

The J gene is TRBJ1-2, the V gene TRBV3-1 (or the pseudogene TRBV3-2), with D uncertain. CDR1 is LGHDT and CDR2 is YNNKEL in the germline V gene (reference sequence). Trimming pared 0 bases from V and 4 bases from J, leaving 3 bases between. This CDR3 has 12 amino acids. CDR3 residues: CASSQDLYGYTF. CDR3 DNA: TGTGCCAGCAGCCAAGATCTCTATGGCTACACCTTC.

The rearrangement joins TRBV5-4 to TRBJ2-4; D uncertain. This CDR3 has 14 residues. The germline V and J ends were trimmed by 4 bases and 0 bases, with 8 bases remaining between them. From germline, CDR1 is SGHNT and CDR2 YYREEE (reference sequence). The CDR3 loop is CASSLSSAKNIQYF. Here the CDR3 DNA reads TGTGCCAGCAGCCTGTCTTCAGCCAAAAACATTCAGTACTTC.

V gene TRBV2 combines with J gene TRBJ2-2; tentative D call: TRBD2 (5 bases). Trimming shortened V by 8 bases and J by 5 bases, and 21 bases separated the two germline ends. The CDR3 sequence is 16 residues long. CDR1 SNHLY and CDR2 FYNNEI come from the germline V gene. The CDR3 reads CASCNSALRSTGELFF. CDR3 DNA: TGTGCCAGCTGTAATAGCGCCCTTAGGAGTACCGGGGAGCTGTTTTTT. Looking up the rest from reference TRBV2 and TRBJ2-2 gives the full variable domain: EPEVTQTPSHQVTQMGQEVILRCVPISNHLYFYWYRQILGQKVEFLVSFYNNEISEKSEIFDDQFSVERPDGSNFTLKIRSTKLEDSAMYFCASCNSALRSTGELFFGEGSRLTVL.

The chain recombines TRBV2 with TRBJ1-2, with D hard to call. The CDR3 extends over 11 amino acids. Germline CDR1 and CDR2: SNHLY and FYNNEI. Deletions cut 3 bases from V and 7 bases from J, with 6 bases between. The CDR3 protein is CASSEGSGYTF. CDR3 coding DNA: TGTGCCAGCAGTGAGGGGAGTGGCTACACCTTC.

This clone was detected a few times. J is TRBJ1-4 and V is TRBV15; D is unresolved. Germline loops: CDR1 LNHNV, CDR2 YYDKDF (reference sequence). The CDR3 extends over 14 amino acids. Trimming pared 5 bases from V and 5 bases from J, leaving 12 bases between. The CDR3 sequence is CATSFGVGNEKLFF. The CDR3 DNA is TGTGCCACCAGCTTCGGGGTAGGGAATGAAAAACTGTTTTTT.

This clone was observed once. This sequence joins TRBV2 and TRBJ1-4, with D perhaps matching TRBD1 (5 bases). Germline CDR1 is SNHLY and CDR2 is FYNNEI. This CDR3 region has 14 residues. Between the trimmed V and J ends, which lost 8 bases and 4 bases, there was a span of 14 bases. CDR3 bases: TGTGCCAGCGGGTATAGGGGACTTAATGAAAAACTGTTTTTT. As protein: CASGYRGLNEKLFF.

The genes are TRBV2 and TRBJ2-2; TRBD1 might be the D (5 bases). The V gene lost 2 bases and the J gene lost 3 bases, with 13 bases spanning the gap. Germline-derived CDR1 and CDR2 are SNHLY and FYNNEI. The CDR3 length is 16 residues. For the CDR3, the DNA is TGTGCCAGCAGTGAAAGACCTGACAGATACACCGGGGAGCTGTTTTTT. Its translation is CASSERPDRYTGELFF.

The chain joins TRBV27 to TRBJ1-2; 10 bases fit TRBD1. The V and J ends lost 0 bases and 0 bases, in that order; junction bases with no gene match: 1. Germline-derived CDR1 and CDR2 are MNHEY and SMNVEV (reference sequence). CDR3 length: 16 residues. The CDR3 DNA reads TGTGCCAGCAGTTTATCGGACAGGGGGACTAACTATGGCTACACCTTC. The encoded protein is CASSLSDRGTNYGYTF.

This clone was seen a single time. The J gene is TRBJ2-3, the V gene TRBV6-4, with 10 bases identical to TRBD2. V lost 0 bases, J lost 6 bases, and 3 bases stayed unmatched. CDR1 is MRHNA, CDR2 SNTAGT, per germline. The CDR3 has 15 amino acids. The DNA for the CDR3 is TGTGCCAGCAGTGACTCACCTAGCGGGAGTGATACGCAGTATTTT. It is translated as CASSDSPSGSDTQYF.

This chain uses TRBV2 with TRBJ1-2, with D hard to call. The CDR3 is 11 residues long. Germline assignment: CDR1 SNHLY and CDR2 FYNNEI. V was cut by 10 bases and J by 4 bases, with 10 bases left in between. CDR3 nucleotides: TGTGCCACCGACTCCCCCTATGGCTACACCTTC. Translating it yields CATDSPYGYTF.

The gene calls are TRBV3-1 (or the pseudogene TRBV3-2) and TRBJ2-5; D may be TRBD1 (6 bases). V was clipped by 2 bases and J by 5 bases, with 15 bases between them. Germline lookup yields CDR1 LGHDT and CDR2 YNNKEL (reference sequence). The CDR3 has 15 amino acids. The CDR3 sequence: CASSQRTEGAETQYF. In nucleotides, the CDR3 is TGTGCCAGCAGCCAAAGGACAGAAGGGGCCGAGACCCAGTACTTC.

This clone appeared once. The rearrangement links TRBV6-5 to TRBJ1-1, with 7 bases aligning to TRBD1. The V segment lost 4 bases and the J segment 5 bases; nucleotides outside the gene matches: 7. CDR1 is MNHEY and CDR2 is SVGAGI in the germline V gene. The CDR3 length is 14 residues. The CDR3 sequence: CASSSVRGKTEAFF. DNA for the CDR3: TGTGCCAGCAGTTCCGTCAGGGGGAAAACTGAAGCTTTCTTT.

DNA of the CDR3: TGTGCCTGGAACCGGGTTTGGGGGGGGTCGACTGAAGCTTTCTTT. It specifies CAWNRVWGGSTEAFF. The gene calls are TRBV30 and TRBJ1-1; possibly TRBD1 for D (5 bases). The CDR3 covers 15 residues. Germline CDR1 and CDR2: GTSNPN and SVGIG (reference sequence). V lost 4 bases, J lost 5 bases, and 20 bases lay in between.

CDR3 sequence reads: CASSLRGGTYEQYV. Written as DNA, the CDR3 is TGTGCCAGCAGTTTGAGGGGGGGAACCTACGAGCAGTACGTC. The rearrangement joins TRBV28 to TRBJ2-7; possibly TRBD2 for D (7 bases). The germline V gene encodes CDR1 MDHEN and CDR2 SYDVKM. The CDR3 sequence is 14 residues long. Trimming left V 3 bases short and J 2 bases short, with 11 bases between.

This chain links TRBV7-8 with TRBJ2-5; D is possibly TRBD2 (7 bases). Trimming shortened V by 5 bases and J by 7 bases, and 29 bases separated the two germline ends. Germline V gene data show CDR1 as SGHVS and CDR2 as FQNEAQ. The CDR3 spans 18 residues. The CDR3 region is CASSLTRWIAGPRGTQYF. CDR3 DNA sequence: TGTGCCAGCAGCCTCACCAGGTGGATAGCGGGCCCCAGGGGGACCCAGTACTTC. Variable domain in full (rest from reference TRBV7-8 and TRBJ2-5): GAGVSQSPRYKVAKRGQDVALRCDPISGHVSLFWYQQALGQGPEFLTYFQNEAQLDKSGLPSDRFFAERPEGSVSTLKIQRTQQEDSAVYLCASSLTRWIAGPRGTQYFGPGTRLLVL.

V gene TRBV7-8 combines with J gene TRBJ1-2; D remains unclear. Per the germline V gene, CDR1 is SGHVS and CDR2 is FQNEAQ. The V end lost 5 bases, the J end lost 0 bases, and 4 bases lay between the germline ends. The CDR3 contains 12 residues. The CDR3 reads CASSTSNYGYTF. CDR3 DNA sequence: TGTGCCAGCAGCACATCTAACTATGGCTACACCTTC. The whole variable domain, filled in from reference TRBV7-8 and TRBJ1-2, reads GAGVSQSPRYKVAKRGQDVALRCDPISGHVSLFWYQQALGQGPEFLTYFQNEAQLDKSGLPSDRFFAERPEGSVSTLKIQRTQQEDSAVYLCASSTSNYGYTFGSGTRLTVV.

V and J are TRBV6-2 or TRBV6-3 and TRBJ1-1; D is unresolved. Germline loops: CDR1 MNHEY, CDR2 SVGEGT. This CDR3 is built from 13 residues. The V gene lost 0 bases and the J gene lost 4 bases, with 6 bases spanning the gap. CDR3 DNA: TGTGCCAGCAGTTACTCCGGGAGCACTGAAGCTTTCTTT. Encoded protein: CASSYSGSTEAFF.

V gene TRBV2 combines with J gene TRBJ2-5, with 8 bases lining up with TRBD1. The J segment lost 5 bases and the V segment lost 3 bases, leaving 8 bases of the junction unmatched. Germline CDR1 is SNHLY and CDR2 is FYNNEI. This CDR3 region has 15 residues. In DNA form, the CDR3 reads TGTGCCAGCAGTGACAGGACAGGGTGGGGGGAGACCCAGTACTTC. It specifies CASSDRTGWGETQYF.

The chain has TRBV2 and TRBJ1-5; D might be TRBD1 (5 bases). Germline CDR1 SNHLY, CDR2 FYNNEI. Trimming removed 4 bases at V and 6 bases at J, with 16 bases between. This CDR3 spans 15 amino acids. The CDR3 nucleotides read TGTGCCAGCAGTGGTGGGCACTTCGGGGGTCAGCCCCAGCATTTT. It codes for CASSGGHFGGQPQHF.

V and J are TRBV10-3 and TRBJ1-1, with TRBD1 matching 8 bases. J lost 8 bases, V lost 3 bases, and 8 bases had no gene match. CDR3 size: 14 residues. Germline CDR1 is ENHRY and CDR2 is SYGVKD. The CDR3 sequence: CAISEAGGKTEAFF. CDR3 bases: TGTGCCATCAGTGAAGCAGGGGGCAAAACCGAAGCTTTCTTT.